This entry concerns a single TCR beta chain. Its antigen remains unidentified. Base qualities are missing; no much larger clone stands one base away. Library preparation employed the immunoSEQ multiplex PCR assay. A mixture of 60 forward primers for TCR Vbeta segments and 13 reverse primers for TCR Jbeta segments was used in the multiplex PCR. The CDR3 region of rearranged TCR beta genes was amplified from genomic DNA by a multiplex PCR assay. The amplified TCR beta libraries were sequenced on the Illumina HiSeq System as 87-base-pair reads. In the authors' own workflow: In a later analysis, about 80 million unique TCR beta chains were counted across the 500 to 850 repertoires, and around 10 million of these chains were shared by at least two donors. Raw reads were error-corrected and collapsed into unique sequences by a nearest-neighbor algorithm in which closely related sequences were merged to remove PCR and sequencing errors. V, D and J gene segments were assigned by aligning CDR3 sequences to IMGT reference sequences. For a sequence to be retained, a match of at least six nucleotides to both a V gene segment and a J gene segment was required. A rearrangement was called productive if the CDR3 had no stop codons and remained in frame with V and J, and every other rearrangement was called non-productive. Following IMGT convention, CDR3 was defined as the stretch from the second conserved V-encoded cysteine up to the conserved J-encoded phenylalanine. The earlier analysis of about 560 of the donors excluded any sequence lacking an unambiguous match to a single V gene segment. An earlier analysis of about 590 of the donors classified V segments as functional when productive rearrangements were above 56.7% and as segregating when the standard deviation between donors was above 5%. A statistical classification framework was developed to diagnose cytomegalovirus status using the catalog of TCR beta chain sequences. A later analysis assigned V and J genes by comparing TCR nucleotide sequences with IMGT/GENE-DB human TR gene sequences. Using the TCRdist pipeline, a later analysis assigned CDR3 sequences along with most-parsimonious VDJ recombination scenarios. In a later analysis, every TCR beta chain was defined by the combination of its CDR3 amino acid sequence and its V-gene family, and reads without a unique V-gene family were dropped. In a later analysis, 450 to 600 highly shared, low-generation-probability nucleotide sequences were removed to address suspected cross-contamination and a sequencing artifact. In a later analysis, a clonal expansion index for each public chain was calculated from normalized within-repertoire ranks of inferred template counts. A later analysis computed generation probabilities with a VDJ recombination model fitted to out-of-frame rearrangements, and checked the results against IGoR. In a later analysis, TCR-TCR, TCR-HLA and TCR-CMV co-occurrence was scored with hypergeometric tests, and a repertoire-size bias correction was applied to TCR pairs. False discovery rates were estimated in a later analysis by permuting HLA or CMV assignments 20 times. In a later analysis, co-occurring TCRs were grouped with DBSCAN, and TCRdist sequence similarity was added when clustering was performed within HLA-allele-positive subsets. Co-occurrence clustering excluded repertoires with fewer than 30,000 or more than 120,000 public chains, plus five with anomalous nucleotide sharing. TCRdb carries this immuneACCESS record with in-frame sequences only. Its versions omit some clonotypes, under half of them owing to an unresolved V gene in the studies checked, with the rest unexplained. V, J and clone size are taken as reported in that table, and D and trimming were inferred from the DNA itself. Counted in this sample were approximately 110,000 clones; 77% of them appeared once. The top ten clones comprise about 3.7% of the sample.

This sample stems from a study of cytomegalovirus exposure and HLA in healthy donors (dated by TCRdb to the late 2010s). Study-level background: An earlier analysis of fewer than 750 of the donors reported around 280 Gb of sequence data and 117 million unique TCR beta sequences obtained from 180 million or so T cells. HLA typing included class I and class II loci at four-digit resolution. An earlier analysis of some 600 of the donors applied high-throughput TCR beta sequencing to assess whether each TCR beta V gene segment acted as functional or pseudogenic. A separate validation cohort of some 130 different subjects was used in addition to the roughly 700-subject first cohort. Of the roughly 390 genotyped donors, 65% to 90% fell in the genetic ancestry cluster associated with self-reported Caucasian donors. The later analysis used no new phenotypic data to find candidate immune exposures, relying instead on TCR beta sequences and their occurrence across donors. All discovery cohort repertoires had been generated using a single sequencing platform. Across about 370 genotyped donors of the cohort, an average of about 240,000 unique TCR beta nucleotide sequences per donor were sequenced, and 15% to 20% of those sequences were non-productive. The study was designed to test whether signatures of past pathogen exposure could be identified by cataloging public T cell receptors. Roughly 5 DR-DQ haplotypes were treated as single units for association and clustering because of strong linkage in the cohort. The study profiled the T cell repertoires of hundreds of subjects by immunosequencing and related them to cytomegalovirus serostatus. About 280 gigabases of sequencing data and approximately 80 million unique TCR sequences were included in an early release covering 550 to 800 HLA-typed donors. In a later analysis, previously published TCR beta repertoires from 550 to 750 donors were re-analyzed and high-resolution HLA genotyping was added so that TCR occurrence patterns could be studied. Genome-wide SNP genotypes for about three fifths of the roughly 700 donors were used in a later genetic analysis, which treated that subset as a discovery cohort. The number of donors typed differed by locus, with roughly 620-640 for A, B, C, DRB1 and DQB1, about 500 for DQA1, 600 to 610 for DPA1, and some 440 for DPB1. High-throughput TCR immunosequencing, statistical association of individual TCRs with disease status, and machine learning were combined to predict cytomegalovirus infection status. Donor age, sex, ethnicity and CMV serostatus were compiled alongside the repertoire data. Overall study results and their limits: The classifier was reported to diagnose cytomegalovirus status with high specificity and sensitivity in both the original and validation cohorts. Presence/absence analyses assumed roughly uniform sequencing depth across donors, an assumption that may not hold. Three of the identified cytomegalovirus-associated TCR beta chains were confirmed in vitro to be specific for cytomegalovirus antigens. Because the 87-base-pair reads could not distinguish some IMGT-functional V segments, including TRBV6-2 and TRBV6-3, those segments were excluded. In a later analysis, the rate of TCR association differed among HLA loci, with DRB1 alleles having the most associated TCRs and HLA-C alleles having the fewest. Assigning TCR associations to individual alleles was difficult when HLA alleles, especially DR and DQ, strongly co-occurred. Across donors, most TCR sequences were observed very rarely, whereas some public TCRs were present in many individuals. The authors suggested that the approach could potentially be extended to other disease states and immunological phenotypes. In this cohort, only TCR beta chains were sequenced, and detectable features were limited by the absence of alpha or paired-chain data. A later genetic analysis reported fewer N-insertions in productive TCRs among donors in an Asian-associated ancestry cluster than the 666-donor mean. Several of the top co-occurrence clusters appeared to be linked to parvovirus B19, influenza, CMV and Epstein-Barr virus, according to a later analysis. A cluster of highly shared sequence variants was judged likely to be a technical artifact of the sequencing pipeline. Because some donors lacked HLA typing at each locus, the association tests relied only on the typed subset. In a later analysis, HLA-associated TCR beta chains were found to be more clonally expanded and to have lower generation probabilities than equally common non-associated chains. Because counts were too low, about 18 rarely observed V segments, including chromosome 9 orphons, were excluded from the earlier analysis of 500 to 700 of the donors. Broadly in line with IMGT annotations, most TCR beta V segments showed up in productive rearrangements about 90% or about 30% of the time in an earlier analysis of a few hundred of the donors. V-gene and J-gene trimming of TCR beta chains was associated with a missense DCLRE1C variant in a later genetic analysis, and the association was replicated in an independent cohort. CMV serostatus was the only immune exposure information available for the cohort. A later analysis found that most CMV-associated TCR beta chains appeared HLA-restricted, with HLA associations seemingly driven largely by CMV exposure. Linkage disequilibrium might explain the correlated functional status among segregating V segments, but an unknown experimental factor could not be ruled out. The study gave a list of about 170 TCR beta chains associated with cytomegalovirus. A further reported finding was that TCR beta sequences accurately predicted the HLA-A and HLA-B alleles for most subjects in the first cohort. Specific HLA alleles were associated with 16,951 TCR beta sequences at a false discovery rate of 0.05 in a later analysis.

The cohort was made up of about 670 healthy bone marrow donors. Cohort members were all nominally healthy when sampled, although unrecorded immune exposures were likely present. Of the roughly 700 cohort members, 250 to 300 had a positive CMV serostatus and 350 to 450 had a negative one, while no CMV serostatus was recorded for the donor. A peripheral blood sample was provided by each donor, and peripheral blood mononuclear cells were used for TCR beta sequencing. The Qiagen DNeasy Blood Extraction Kit was used to extract genomic DNA from the blood cell samples. Including the terminal cysteine and phenylalanine, the CDR3 comprises 14 residues. Kept here is only the CDR3 DNA, which spans 42 bases and is read in frame from base 1. Reading the germline V gene (reference sequence) gives CDR1 PRHDT and CDR2 FYEKMQ. Between the V and J ends, shortened by 5 bases and 5 bases respectively, the junction contains 15 bases.

This sequence uses TRBV13 and TRBJ1-1; confidence is insufficient to name the D gene. The sequenced sample was PBMCs. This TCR derives from a human donor in good health. The CDR3 protein sequence reads: CASSQEERRTEAFF. At the DNA level, the sequence is TGTGCCAGCAGCCAGGAGGAGAGGAGGACTGAAGCTTTCTTT.